This entry concerns a single T cell receptor (beta chain). The antigen is not known. Researchers ran the PCR with 60 Vbeta and 13 Jbeta primers. Generated by immunoSEQ multiplex PCR, the TCRdb table keeps only in-frame clones and is missing some. Of some 180,000 clones detected, 75% to 85% appear once; the ten largest clones hold 2% to 2.5%. The data belong to a study of cytomegalovirus exposure and HLA in healthy donors. About the research overall: Prior work identified some 120 million unique TCR beta sequences in about 179 million T cells. Roughly 89 million unique TCR sequences came from HLA-typed donors in an early release.

The CDR3 is 11 residues long. Germline loops: CDR1 MGHDK, CDR2 SYGVNS. Trimming cost V 3 bases and J 7 bases, with 6 bases left between them. Study conclusions and caveats: Whilst most TCR sequences proved rare, a subset of public TCRs occurred across many donors. A later analysis linked a missense DCLRE1C variant to TCR beta V- and J-gene trimming.

Sequencing was performed on PBMCs. This chain links TRBV25-1 with TRBJ2-5; the D is unclear. The receptor was isolated from a woman aged 30 to 39 in good health and CMV-seropositive. CDR3 bases: TGTGCCAGCAGTGATGGCTGGACCCAGTACTTC. Translated: CASSDGWTQYF.